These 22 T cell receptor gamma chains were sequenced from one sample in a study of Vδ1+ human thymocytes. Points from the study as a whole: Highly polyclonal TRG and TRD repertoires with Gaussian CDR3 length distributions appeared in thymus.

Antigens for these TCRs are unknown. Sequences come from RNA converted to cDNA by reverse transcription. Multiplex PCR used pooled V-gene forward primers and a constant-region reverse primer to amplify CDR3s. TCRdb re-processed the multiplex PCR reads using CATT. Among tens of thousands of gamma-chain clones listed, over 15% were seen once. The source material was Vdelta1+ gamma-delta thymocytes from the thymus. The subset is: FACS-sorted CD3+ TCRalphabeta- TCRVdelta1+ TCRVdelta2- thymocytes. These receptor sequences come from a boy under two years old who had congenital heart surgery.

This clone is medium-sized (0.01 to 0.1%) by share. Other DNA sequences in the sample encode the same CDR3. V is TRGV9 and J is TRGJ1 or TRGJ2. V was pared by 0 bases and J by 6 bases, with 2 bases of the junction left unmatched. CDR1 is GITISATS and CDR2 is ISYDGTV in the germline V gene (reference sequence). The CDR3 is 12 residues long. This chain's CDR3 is CALWEVCYKKLF. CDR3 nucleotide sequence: TGTGCCTTGTGGGAGGTGTGTTATAAGAAACTCTTT.

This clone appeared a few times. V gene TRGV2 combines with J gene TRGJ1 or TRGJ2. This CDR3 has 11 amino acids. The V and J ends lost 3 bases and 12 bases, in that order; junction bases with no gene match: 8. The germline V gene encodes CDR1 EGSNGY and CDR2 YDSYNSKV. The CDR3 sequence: CATWDCVGKLF. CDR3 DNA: TGTGCCACCTGGGACTGTGTCGGGAAACTCTTT.

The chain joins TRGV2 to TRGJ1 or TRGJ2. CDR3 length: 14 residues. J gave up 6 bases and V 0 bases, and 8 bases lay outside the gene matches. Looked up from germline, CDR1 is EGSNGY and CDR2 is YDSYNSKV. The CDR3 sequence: CATWDGPGAYKKLF. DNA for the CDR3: TGTGCCACCTGGGACGGGCCCGGGGCTTATAAGAAACTCTTT.

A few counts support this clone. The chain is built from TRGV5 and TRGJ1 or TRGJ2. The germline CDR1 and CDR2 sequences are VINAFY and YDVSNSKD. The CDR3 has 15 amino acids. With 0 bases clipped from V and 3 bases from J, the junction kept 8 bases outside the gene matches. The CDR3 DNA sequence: TGTGCCACCTGGGACAGGTCCCCAATTTATTATAAGAAACTCTTT. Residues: CATWDRSPIYYKKLF.

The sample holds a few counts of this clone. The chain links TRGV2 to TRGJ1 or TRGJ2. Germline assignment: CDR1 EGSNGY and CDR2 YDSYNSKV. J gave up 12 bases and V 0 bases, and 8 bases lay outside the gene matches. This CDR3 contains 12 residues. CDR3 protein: CATWDGLRTKLF. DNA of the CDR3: TGTGCCACCTGGGACGGGCTAAGGACGAAACTCTTT.

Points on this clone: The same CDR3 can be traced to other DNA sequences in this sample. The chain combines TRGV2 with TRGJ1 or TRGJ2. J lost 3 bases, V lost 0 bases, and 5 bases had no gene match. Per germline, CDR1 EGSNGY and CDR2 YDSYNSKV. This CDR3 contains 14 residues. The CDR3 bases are TGTGCCACCTGGGACGGGCCTCCTTATTATAAGAAACTCTTT. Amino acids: CATWDGPPYYKKLF.

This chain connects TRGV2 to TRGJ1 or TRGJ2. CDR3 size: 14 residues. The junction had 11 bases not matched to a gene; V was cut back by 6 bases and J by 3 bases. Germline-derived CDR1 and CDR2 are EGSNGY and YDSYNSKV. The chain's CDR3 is CATWTRGSYYKKLF. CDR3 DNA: TGTGCCACCTGGACCAGAGGGAGTTATTATAAGAAACTCTTT.

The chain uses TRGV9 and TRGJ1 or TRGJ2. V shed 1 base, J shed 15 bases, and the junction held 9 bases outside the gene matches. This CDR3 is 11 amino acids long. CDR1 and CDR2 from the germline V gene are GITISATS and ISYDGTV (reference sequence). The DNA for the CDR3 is TGTGCCTTGTGGGAGGTCCGACATTTACTCTTT. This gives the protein CALWEVRHLLF.

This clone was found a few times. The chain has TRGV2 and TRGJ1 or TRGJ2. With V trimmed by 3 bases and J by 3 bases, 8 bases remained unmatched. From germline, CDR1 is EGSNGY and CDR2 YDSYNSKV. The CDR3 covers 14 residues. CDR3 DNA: TGTGCCACCTGGGACAGACATTGTTATTATAAGAAACTCTTT. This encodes CATWDRHCYYKKLF.

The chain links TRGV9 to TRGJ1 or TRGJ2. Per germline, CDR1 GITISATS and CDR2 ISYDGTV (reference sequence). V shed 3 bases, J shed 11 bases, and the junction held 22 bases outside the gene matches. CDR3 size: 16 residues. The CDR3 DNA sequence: TGTGCCTTGTGGGAGTCCTATTGGCAACCCTCCCGGGAGAAACTCTTT. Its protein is CALWESYWQPSREKLF.

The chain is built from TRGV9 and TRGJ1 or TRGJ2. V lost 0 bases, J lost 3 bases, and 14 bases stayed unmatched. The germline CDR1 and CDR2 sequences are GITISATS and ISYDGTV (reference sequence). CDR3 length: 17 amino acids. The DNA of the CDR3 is TGTGCCTTGTGGGAGGTGCAGCCCCCCCGAACTTATTATAAGAAACTCTTT. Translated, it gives CALWEVQPPRTYYKKLF.

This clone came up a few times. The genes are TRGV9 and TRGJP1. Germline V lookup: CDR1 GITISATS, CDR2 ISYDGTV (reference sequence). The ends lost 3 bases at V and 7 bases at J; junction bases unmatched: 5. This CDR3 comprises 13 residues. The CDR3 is CALWEPFGWFKIF. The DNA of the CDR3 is TGTGCCTTGTGGGAGCCGTTTGGTTGGTTCAAGATATTT.

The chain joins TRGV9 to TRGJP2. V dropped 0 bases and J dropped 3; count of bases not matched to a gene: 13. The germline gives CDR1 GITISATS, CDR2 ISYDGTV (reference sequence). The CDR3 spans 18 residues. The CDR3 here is CALWEVLAKSGSDWIKTF. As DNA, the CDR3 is TGTGCCTTGTGGGAGGTGCTCGCCAAGTCCGGTAGTGATTGGATCAAGACGTTT.

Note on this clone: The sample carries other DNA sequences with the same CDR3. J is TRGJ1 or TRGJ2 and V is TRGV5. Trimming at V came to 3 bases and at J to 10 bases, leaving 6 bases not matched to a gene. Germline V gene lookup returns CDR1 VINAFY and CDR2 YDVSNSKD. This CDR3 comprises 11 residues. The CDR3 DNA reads TGTGCCACCTGGGACGTATCCAAGAAACTCTTT. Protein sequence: CATWDVSKKLF.

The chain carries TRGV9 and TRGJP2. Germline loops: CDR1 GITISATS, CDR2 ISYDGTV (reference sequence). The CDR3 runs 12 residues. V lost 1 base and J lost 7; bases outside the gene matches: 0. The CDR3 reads CALWEVDWIKTF. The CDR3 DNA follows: TGTGCCTTGTGGGAGGTTGATTGGATCAAGACGTTT.

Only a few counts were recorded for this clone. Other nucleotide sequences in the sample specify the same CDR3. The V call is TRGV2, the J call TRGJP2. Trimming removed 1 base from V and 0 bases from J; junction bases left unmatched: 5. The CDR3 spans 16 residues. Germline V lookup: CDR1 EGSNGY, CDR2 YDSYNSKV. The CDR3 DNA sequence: TGTGCCACCTGGGACGGTCGAAATAGTAGTGATTGGATCAAGACGTTT. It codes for CATWDGRNSSDWIKTF.

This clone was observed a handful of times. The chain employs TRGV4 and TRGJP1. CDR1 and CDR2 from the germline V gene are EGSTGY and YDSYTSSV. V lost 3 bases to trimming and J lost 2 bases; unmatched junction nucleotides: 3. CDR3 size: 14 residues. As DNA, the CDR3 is TGTGCCACCTGGGATATGACCACTGGTTGGTTCAAGATATTT. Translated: CATWDMTTGWFKIF.

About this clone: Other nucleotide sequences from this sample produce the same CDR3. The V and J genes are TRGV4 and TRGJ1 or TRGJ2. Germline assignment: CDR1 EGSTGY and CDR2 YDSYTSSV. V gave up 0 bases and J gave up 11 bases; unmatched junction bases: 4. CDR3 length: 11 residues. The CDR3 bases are TGTGCCACCTGGGATGGGCTCGAGAAACTCTTT. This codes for CATWDGLEKLF.

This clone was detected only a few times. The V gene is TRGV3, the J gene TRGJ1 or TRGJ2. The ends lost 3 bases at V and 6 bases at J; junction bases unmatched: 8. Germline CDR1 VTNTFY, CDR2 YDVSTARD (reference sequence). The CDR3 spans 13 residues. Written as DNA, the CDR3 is TGTGCCACCTGGGACGAGGGTCCTTATAAGAAACTCTTT. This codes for CATWDEGPYKKLF.

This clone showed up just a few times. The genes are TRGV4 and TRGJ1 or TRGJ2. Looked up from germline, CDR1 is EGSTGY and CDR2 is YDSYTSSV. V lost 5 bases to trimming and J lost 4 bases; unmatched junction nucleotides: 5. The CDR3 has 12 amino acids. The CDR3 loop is CATWVVYYKKLF. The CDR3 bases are TGTGCCACCTGGGTGGTATATTATAAGAAACTCTTT.

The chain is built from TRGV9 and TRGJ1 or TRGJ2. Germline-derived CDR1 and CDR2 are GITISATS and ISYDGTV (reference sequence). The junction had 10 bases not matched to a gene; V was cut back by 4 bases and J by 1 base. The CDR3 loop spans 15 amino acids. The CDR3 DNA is TGTGCCTTGTGGGACCACCACCGAAATTATTATAAGAAACTCTTT. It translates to CALWDHHRNYYKKLF.

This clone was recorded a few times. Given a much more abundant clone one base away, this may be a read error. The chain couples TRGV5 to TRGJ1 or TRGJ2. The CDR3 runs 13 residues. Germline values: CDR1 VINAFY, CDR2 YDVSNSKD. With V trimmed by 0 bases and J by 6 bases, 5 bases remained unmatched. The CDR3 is CATWDRGGYKKLF. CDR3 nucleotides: TGTGCCACCTGGGACAGGGGAGGTTATAAGAAACTCTTT.